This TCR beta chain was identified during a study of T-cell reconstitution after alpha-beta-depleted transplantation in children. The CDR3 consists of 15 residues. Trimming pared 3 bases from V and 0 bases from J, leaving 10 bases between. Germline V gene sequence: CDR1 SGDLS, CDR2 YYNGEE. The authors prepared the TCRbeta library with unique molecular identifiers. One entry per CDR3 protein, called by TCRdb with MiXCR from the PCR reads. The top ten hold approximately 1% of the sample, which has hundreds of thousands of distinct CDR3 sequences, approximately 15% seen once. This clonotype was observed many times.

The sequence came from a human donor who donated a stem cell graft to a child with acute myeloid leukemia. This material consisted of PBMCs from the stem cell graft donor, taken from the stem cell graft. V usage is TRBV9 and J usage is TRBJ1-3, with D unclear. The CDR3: CASSAAGVSGNTIYF. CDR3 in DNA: TGTGCCAGCAGCGCCGCCGGTGTCTCTGGAAACACCATATATTTT.